This entry is about one T cell receptor (beta chain). The antigen is unknown. V lost 3 bases, J lost 3 bases, and 11 bases stayed unmatched. Germline-derived CDR1 and CDR2 are ENHRY and SYGVKD. The CDR3 is made up of 18 amino acids. One entry per CDR3 protein, called by TCRdb with MiXCR from the 5' RACE reads. Of roughly 55,000 distinct CDR3 sequences listed, around 25% are singletons. Study conclusions and caveats: The larger cohort examined one V-J beta rearrangement, not whole repertoires.

Input material: tumor-infiltrating naive CD4+ T cells sorted from the breast tumor. Subset indicated: naive CD4+ T cells, CD4+CD45RA+CD25-. The TCR was taken from a female donor with breast cancer. This chain joins TRBV10-3 and TRBJ2-1; 10 bases align to TRBD2. The CDR3 region is CAISDRGKREGNYNEQFF. The CDR3 DNA follows: TGTGCCATCAGTGATCGTGGTAAGCGGGAGGGAAACTACAATGAGCAGTTCTTC.